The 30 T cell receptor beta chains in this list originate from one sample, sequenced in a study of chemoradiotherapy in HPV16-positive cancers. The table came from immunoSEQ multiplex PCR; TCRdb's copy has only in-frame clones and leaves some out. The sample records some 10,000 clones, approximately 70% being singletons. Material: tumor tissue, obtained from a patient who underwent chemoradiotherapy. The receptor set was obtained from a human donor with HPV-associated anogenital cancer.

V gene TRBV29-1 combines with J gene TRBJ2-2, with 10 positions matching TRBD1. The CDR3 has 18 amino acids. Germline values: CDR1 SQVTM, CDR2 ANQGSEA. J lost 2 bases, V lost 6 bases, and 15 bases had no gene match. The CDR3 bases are TGCAGCGTGGAGGGACAGGGGATACTAGTAAGTAACACCGGGGAGCTGTTTTTT. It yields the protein CSVEGQGILVSNTGELFF.

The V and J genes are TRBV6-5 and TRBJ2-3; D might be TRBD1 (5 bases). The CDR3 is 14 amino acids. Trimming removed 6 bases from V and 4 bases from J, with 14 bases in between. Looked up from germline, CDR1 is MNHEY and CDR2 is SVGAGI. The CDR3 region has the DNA TGTGCCAGCAGCTATACAGGTCCCCCAGATACGCAGTATTTT. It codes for CASSYTGPPDTQYF.

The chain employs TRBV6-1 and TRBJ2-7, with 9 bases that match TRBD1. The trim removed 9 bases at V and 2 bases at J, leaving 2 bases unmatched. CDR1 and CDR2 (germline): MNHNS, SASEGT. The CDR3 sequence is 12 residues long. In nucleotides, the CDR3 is TGTGCCAGTCGGGACAGGGCCTACGAGCAGTACTTC. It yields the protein CASRDRAYEQYF.

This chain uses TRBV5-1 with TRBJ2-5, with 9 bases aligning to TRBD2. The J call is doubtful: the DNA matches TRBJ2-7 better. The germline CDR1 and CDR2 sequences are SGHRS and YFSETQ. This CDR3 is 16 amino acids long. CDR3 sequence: CASSLPGASGAYEQYF. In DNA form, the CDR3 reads TGCGCCAGCAGCTTGCCGGGTGCTAGCGGGGCGTACGAGCAGTACTTC.

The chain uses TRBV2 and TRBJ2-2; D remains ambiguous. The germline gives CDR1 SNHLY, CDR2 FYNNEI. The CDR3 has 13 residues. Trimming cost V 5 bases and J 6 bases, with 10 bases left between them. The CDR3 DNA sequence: TGTGCCAGCAGTCTAACTTGGGCCGGGGAGCTGTTTTTT. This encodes CASSLTWAGELFF.

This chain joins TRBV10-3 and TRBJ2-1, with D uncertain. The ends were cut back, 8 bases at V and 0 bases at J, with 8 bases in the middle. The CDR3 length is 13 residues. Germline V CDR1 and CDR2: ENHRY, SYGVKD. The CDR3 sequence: CAIGPSSYNEQFF. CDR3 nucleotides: TGTGCCATCGGCCCGAGCTCCTACAATGAGCAGTTCTTC.

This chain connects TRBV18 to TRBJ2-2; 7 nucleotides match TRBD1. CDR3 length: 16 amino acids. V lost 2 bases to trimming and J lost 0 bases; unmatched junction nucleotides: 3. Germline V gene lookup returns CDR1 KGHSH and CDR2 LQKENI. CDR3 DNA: TGTGCCAGCTCACCAAGGACAGGCGCGAACACCGGGGAGCTGTTTTTT. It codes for CASSPRTGANTGELFF.

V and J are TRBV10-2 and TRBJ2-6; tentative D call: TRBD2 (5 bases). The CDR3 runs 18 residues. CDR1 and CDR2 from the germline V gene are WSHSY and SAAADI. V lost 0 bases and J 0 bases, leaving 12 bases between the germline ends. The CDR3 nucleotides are TGCGCCAGCAGTGAGTCTTGGGAGTCCGACTCTGGGGCCAACGTCCTGACTTTC. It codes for CASSESWESDSGANVLTF.

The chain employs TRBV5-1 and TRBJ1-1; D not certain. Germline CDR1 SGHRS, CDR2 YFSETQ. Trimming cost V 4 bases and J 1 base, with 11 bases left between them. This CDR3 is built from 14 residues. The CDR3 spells CASSQDPANTEAFF. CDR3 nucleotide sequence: TGCGCCAGCAGCCAAGACCCCGCGAACACTGAAGCTTTCTTT. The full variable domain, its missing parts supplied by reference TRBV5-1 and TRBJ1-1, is KAGVTQTPRYLIKTRGQQVTLSCSPISGHRSVSWYQQTPGQGLQFLFEYFSETQRNKGNFPGRFSGRQFSNSRSEMNVSTLELGDSALYLCASSQDPANTEAFFGQGTRLTVV.

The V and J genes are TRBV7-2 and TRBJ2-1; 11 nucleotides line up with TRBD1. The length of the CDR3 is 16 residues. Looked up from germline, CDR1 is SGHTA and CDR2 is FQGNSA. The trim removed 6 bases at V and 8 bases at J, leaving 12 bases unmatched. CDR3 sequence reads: CASSRDRGILADEQFF. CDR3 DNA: TGTGCCAGCAGTCGGGACAGGGGGATACTAGCCGATGAGCAGTTCTTC.

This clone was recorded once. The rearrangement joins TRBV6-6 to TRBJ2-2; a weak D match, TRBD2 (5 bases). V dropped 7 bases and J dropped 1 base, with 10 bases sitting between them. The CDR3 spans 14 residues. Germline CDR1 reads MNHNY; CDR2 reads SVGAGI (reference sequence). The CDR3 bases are TGTGCCAGCAAAGAAGAGGGGAACACCGGGGAGCTGTTTTTT. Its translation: CASKEEGNTGELFF.

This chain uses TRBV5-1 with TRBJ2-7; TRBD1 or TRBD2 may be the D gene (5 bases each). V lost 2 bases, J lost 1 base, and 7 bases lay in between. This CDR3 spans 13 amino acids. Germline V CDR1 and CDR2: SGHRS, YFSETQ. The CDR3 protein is CASSFEGSYEQYF. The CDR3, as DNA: TGCGCCAGCAGCTTCGAGGGGTCCTACGAGCAGTACTTC.

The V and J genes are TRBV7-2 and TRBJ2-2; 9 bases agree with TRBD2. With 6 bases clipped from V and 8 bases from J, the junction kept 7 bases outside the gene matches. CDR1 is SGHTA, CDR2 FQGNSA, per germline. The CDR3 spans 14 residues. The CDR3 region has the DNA TGTGCCAGCAGGGAGCGGGGGGAGTTGGGGGAGCTGTTTTTT. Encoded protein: CASRERGELGELFF.

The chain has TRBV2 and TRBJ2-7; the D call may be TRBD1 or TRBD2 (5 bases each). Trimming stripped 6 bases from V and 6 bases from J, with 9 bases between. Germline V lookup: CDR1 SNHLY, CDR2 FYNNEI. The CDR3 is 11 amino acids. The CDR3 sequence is CASRGVIEQYF. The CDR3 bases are TGTGCCAGCAGGGGGGTAATCGAGCAGTACTTC.

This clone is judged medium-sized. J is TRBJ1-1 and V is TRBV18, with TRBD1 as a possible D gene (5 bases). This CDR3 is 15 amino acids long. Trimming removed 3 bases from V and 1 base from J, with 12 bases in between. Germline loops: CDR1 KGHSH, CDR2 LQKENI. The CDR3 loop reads CASSPQGGTNTEAFF. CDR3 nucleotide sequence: TGTGCCAGCTCACCTCAGGGCGGAACGAACACTGAAGCTTTCTTT. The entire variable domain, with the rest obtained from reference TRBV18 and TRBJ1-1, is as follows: NAGVMQNPRHLVRRRGQEARLRCSPMKGHSHVYWYRQLPEEGLKFMVYLQKENIIDESGMPKERFSAEFPKEGPSILRIQQVVRGDSAAYFCASSPQGGTNTEAFFGQGTRLTVV.

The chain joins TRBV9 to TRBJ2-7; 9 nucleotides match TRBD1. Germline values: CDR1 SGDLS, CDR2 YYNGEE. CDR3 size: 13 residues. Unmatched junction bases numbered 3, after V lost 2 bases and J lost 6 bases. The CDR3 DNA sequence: TGTGCCAGCAGCGTTACAGGGGGCCTCGAGCAGTACTTC. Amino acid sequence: CASSVTGGLEQYF.

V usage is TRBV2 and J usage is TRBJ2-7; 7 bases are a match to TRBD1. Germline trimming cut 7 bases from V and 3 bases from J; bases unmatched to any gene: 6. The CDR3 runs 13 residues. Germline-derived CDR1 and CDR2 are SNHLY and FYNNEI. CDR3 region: CASTEGGVYEQYF. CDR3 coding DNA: TGTGCCAGCACCGAAGGGGGCGTCTACGAGCAGTACTTC.

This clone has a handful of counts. CDR3 in amino acids: CAISSISGANVLTF. Here the CDR3 DNA reads TGTGCCATCAGTTCGATCTCTGGGGCCAACGTCCTGACTTTC. The V call is TRBV10-3, the J call TRBJ2-6, with unresolved D. The CDR3 has 14 amino acids. Germline CDR1 and CDR2: ENHRY and SYGVKD. Trimming cost V 5 bases and J 0 bases, with 5 bases left between them.

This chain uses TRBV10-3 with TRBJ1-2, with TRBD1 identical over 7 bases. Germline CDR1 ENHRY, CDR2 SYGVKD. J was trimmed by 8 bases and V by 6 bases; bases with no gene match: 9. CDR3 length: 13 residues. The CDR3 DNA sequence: TGTGCCATCAGCGGGACAGAGCCGTTCGGCTACACCTTC. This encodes CAISGTEPFGYTF.

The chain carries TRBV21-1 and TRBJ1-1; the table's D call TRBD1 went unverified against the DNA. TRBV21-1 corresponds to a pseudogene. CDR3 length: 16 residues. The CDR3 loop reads CASSKGEDRDNTEAFF. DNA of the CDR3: TGTGCCAGCAGCAAAGGGGAAGACAGGGACAACACTGAAGCTTTCTTT.

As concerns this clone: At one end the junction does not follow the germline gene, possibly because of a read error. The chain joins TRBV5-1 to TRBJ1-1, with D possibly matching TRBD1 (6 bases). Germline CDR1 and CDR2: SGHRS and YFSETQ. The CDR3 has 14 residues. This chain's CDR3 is CASSFGTSNTETFF. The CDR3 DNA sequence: TGCGCCAGCAGCTTCGGGACATCGAACACTGAAACTTTCTTT.

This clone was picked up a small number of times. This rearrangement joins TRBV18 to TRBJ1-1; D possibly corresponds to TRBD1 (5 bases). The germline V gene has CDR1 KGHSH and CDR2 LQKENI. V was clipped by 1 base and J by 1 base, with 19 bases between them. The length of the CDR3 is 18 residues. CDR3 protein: CASSPRGGEGNWNTEAFF. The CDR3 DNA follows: TGTGCCAGCTCACCACGGGGGGGAGAGGGTAATTGGAACACTGAAGCTTTCTTT. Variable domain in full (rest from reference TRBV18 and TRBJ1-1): NAGVMQNPRHLVRRRGQEARLRCSPMKGHSHVYWYRQLPEEGLKFMVYLQKENIIDESGMPKERFSAEFPKEGPSILRIQQVVRGDSAAYFCASSPRGGEGNWNTEAFFGQGTRLTVV.

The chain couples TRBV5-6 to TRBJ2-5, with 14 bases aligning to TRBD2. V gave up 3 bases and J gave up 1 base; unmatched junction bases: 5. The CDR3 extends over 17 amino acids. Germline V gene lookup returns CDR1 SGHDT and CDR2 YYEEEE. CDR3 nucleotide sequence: TGTGCCAGCAGCTACCGGACTAGCGGGGGGCGCCAAGAGACCCAGTACTTC. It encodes CASSYRTSGGRQETQYF.

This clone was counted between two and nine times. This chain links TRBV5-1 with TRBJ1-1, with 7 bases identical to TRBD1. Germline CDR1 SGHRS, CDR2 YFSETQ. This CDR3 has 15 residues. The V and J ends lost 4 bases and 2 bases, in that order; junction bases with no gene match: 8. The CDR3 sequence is CASSPLWDSNTEAFF. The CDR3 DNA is TGCGCCAGCAGCCCCCTCTGGGACAGTAACACTGAAGCTTTCTTT.

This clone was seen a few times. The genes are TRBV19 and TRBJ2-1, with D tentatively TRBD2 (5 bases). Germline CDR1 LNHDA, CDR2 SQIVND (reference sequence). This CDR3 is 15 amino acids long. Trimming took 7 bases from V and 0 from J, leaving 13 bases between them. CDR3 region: CASTLALASYNEQFF. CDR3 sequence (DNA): TGTGCCAGTACCCTGGCGCTAGCCTCCTACAATGAGCAGTTCTTC.

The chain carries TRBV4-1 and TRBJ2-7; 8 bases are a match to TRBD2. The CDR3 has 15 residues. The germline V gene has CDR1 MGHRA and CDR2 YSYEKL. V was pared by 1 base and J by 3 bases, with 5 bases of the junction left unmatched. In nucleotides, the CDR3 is TGCGCCAGCAGCCAAGGCGCTAGCGGGTTCTACGAGCAGTACTTC. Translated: CASSQGASGFYEQYF.

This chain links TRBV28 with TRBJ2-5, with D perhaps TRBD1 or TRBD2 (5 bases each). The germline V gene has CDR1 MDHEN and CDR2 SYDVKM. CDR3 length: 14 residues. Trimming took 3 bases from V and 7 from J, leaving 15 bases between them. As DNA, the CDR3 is TGTGCCAGCAGTTTGGTCGGGGCGACCGTGACCCAGTACTTC. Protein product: CASSLVGATVTQYF.

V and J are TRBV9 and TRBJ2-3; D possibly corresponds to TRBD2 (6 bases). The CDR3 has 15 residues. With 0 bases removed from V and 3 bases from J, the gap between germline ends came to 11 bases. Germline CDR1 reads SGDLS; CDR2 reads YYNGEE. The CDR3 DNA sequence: TGTGCCAGCAGCGTAGGGGTCGGGGGTACAGATACGCAGTATTTT. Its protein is CASSVGVGGTDTQYF.

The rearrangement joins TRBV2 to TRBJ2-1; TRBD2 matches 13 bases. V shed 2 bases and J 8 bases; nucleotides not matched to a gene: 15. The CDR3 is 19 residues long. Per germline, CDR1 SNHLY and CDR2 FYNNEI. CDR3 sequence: CASSEKGLAGPEGWHEQFF. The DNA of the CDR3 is TGTGCCAGCAGTGAAAAGGGACTAGCGGGGCCAGAGGGATGGCATGAGCAGTTCTTC.

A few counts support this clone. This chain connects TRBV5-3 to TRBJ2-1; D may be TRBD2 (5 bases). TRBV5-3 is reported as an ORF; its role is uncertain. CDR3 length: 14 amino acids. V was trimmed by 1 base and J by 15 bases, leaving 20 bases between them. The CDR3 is CARSLIVRTPGGFF. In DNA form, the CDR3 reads TGTGCCAGAAGCTTGATCGTTCGGACTCCGGGCGGGTTCTTC.